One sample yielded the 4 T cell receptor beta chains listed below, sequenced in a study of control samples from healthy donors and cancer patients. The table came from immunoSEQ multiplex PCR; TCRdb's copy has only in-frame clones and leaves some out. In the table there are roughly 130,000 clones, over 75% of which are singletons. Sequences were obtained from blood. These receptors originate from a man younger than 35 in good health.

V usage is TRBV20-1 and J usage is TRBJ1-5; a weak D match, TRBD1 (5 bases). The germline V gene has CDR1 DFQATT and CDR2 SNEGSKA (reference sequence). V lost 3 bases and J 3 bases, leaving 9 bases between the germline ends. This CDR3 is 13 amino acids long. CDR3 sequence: CSASEQDNQPQHF. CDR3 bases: TGCAGTGCTAGTGAACAGGACAATCAGCCCCAGCATTTT.

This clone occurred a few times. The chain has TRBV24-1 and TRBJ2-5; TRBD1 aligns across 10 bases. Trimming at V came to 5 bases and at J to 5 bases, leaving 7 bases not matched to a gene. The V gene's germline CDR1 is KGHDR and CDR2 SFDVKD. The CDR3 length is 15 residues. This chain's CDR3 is CATSAPTGGRETQYF. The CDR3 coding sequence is TGTGCCACCAGTGCTCCGACAGGGGGCAGGGAGACCCAGTACTTC.

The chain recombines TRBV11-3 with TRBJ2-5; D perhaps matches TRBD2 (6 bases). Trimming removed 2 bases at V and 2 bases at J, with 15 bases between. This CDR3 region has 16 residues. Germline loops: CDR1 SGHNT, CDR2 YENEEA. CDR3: CASSLRRDFSQETQYF. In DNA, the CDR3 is TGTGCCAGCAGCTTAAGGCGGGACTTTTCTCAAGAGACCCAGTACTTC. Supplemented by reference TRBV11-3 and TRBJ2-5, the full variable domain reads EAGVVQSPRYKIIEKKQPVAFWCNPISGHNTLYWYLQNLGQGPELLIRYENEEAVDDSQLPKDRFSAERLKGVDSTLKIQPAELGDSAVYLCASSLRRDFSQETQYFGPGTRLLVL.

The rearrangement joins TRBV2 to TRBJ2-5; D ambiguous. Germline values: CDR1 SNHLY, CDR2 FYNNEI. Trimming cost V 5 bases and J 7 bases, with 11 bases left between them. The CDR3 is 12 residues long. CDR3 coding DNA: TGTGCCAGCAGTACCCCCCAGTGGACCCAGTACTTC. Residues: CASSTPQWTQYF.